This T cell receptor beta chain was profiled in a study of Ad26.COV2.S vaccination and SARS-CoV-2 variants. Study-level findings and limits: Vaccine recipients posted higher spike-specific TCR breadth than their placebo counterparts. It is possible that the TCR breadth and depth analyses underestimated the total T cell responses.

The repertoire was sequenced with immunoSEQ multiplex PCR; TCRdb's copy has only in-frame clones and lacks some. The sample shows approximately 340,000 clones, 92% of them seen only once. The CDR3 spans 12 residues. The germline CDR1 and CDR2 sequences are SGHRS and YFSETQ. The V gene lost 0 bases and the J gene lost 7 bases, with 7 bases spanning the gap. As for this clone: Its matching antigen is unknown.

The chain has TRBV5-1 and TRBJ1-1; D is ambiguous. The sequence was obtained from a human donor who had recovered from COVID-19. The sample consisted of peripheral blood, taken after recovery from COVID-19. Written as DNA, the CDR3 is TGCGCCAGCAGCTTGGCCATGGGTGAAGCTTTCTTT. It codes for CASSLAMGEAFF.